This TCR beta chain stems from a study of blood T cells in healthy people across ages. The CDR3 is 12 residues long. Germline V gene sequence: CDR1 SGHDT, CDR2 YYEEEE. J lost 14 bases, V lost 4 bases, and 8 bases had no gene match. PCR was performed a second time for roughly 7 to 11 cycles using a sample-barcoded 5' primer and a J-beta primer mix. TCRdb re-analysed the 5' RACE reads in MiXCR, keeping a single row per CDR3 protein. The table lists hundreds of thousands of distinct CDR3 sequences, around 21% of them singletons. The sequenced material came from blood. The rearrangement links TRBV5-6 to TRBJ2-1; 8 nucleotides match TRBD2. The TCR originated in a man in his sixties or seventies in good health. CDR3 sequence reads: CASSQPGLGEFF. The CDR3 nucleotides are TGTGCCAGCAGCCAACCGGGACTAGGGGAGTTCTTC.